The clone carrying this T cell receptor (beta chain) was observed a few times. Its antigen is undetermined. Using immunoSEQ multiplex PCR, the repertoire was profiled, and TCRdb retains in-frame clones only, with some absent. The sample includes roughly 9,100 clones, about 84% of them seen just once. Looked up from germline, CDR1 is MGHRA and CDR2 is YSYEKL. V dropped 0 bases and J dropped 8 bases, with 19 bases sitting between them. CDR3 size: 16 residues. This sample is part of a study of PD-1 blockade in classical Hodgkin lymphoma. Findings of the study overall: Lower baseline TCR diversity marked trial partial responders and progressors. Diminished baseline TCR diversity has been reported in newly diagnosed patients relative to healthy donors. CD4+ TCR diversity rose significantly by C4D1, and CD8+ TCR diversity did not.

This sample's time point: cycle 4 day 1 (C4D1), after 6 weeks of nivolumab. Each patient relapsed following autologous stem cell transplantation, and prior brentuximab vedotin exposure differed. Patients showed best responses of complete response, partial response or progressive disease. Sequencing was performed on peripheral blood mononuclear cells (PBMCs), taken before the fourth cycle of nivolumab. The TCR originated in a human donor with classical Hodgkin lymphoma. This sequence joins TRBV4-1 and TRBJ1-2, with a possible D match to TRBD1 (6 bases). This chain's CDR3 is CASSQDRAGAPGGYTF. Here the CDR3 DNA reads TGCGCCAGCAGCCAAGATCGGGCAGGGGCCCCTGGGGGCTACACCTTC.